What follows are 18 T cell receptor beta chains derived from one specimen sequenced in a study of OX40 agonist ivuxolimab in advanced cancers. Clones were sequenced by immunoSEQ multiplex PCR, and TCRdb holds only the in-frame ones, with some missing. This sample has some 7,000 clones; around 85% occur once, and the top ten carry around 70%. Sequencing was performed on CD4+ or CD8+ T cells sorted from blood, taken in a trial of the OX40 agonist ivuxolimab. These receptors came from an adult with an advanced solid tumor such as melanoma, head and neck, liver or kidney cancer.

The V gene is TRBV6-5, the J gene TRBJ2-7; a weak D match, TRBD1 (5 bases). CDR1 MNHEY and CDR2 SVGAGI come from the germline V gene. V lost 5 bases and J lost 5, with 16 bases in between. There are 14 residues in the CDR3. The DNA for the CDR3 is TGTGCCAGCAGTGAAGGGGATTATAGAGACGAGCAGTACTTC. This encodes CASSEGDYRDEQYF.

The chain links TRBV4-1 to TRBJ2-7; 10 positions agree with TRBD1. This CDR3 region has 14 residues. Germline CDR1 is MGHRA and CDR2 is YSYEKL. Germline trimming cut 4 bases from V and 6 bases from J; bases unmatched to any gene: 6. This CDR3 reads CASSPNRDRGEQYF. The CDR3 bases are TGCGCCAGCAGCCCCAACCGGGACAGGGGCGAGCAGTACTTC.

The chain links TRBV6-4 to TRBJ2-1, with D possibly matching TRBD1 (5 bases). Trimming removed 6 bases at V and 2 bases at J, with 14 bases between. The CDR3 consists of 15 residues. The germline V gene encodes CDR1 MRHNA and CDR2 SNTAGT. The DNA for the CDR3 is TGTGCCAGCAGCCCCTCGGCAGGGACCTACAATGAGCAGTTCTTC. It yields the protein CASSPSAGTYNEQFF.

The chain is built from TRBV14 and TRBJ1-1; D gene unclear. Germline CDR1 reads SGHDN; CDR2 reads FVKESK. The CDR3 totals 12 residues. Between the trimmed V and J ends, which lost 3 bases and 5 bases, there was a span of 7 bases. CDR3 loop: CASSHGLTEAFF. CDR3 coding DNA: TGTGCCAGCAGCCACGGGTTGACTGAAGCTTTCTTT.

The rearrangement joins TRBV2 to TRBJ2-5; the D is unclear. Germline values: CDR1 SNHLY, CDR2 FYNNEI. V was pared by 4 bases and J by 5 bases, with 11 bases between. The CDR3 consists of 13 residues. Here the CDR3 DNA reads TGTGCCAGCAGTGGGCCCCTTAGTGAGACCCAGTACTTC. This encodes CASSGPLSETQYF.

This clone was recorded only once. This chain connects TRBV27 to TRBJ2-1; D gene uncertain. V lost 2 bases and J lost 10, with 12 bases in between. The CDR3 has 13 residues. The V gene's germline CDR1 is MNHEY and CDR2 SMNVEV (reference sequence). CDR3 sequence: CASSLRSWGEQFF. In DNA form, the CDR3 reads TGTGCCAGCAGTTTACGCAGTTGGGGAGAGCAGTTCTTC.

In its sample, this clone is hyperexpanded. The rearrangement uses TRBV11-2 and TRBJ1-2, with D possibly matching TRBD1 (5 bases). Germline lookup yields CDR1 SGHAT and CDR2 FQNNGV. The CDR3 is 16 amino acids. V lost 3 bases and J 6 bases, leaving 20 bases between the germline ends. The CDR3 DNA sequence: TGTGCCAGCAGCTTGCCCGGGACCCCCGTGGTGGATGGCTACACCTTC. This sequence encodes CASSLPGTPVVDGYTF.

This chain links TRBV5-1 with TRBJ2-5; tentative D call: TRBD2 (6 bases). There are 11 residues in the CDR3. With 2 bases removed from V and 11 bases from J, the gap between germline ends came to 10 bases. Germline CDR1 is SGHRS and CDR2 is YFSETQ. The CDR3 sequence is CASSFGGEQYF. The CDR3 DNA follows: TGCGCCAGCAGCTTCGGGGGAGAGCAGTACTTC.

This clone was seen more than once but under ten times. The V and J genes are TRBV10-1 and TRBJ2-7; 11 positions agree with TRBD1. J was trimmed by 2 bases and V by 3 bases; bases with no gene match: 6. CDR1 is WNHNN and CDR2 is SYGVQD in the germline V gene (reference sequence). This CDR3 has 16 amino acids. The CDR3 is CASSEVMGQGAYEQYF. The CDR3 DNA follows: TGCGCCAGCAGTGAAGTTATGGGACAGGGGGCCTACGAGCAGTACTTC.

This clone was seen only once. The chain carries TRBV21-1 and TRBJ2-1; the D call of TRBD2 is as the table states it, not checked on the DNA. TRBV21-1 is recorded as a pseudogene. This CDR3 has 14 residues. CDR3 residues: CASSIPAGGLEQFF. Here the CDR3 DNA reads TGTGCCAGCAGCATTCCAGCGGGGGGCCTTGAGCAGTTCTTC.

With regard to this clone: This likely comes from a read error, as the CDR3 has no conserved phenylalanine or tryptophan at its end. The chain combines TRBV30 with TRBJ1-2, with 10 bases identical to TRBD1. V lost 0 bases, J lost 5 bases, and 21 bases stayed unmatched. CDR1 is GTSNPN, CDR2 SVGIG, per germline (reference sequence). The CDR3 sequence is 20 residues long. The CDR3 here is CAWSVGPDFRDRGREYGYTL. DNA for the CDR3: TGTGCCTGGAGTGTAGGTCCCGATTTTCGGGACAGGGGAAGGGAATATGGCTACACCCTC.

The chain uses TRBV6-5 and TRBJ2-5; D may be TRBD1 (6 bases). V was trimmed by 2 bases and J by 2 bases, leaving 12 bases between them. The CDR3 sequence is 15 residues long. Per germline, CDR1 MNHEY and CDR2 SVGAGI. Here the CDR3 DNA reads TGTGCCAGCAGTTACGACAGGAGGTCACAAGAGACCCAGTACTTC. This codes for CASSYDRRSQETQYF.

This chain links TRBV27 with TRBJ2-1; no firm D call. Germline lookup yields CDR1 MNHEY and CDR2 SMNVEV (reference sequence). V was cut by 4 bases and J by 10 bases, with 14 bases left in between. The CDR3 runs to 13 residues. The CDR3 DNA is TGTGCCAGCAGTTCCCTGACGAATCGGGAGCAGTTCTTC. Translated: CASSSLTNREQFF.

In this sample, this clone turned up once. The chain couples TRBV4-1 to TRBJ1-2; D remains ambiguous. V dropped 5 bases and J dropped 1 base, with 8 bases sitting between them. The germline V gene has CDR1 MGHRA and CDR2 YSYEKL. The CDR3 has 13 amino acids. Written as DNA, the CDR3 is TGCGCCAGCAGCGGGAGTCATAACTATGGCTACACCTTC. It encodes CASSGSHNYGYTF.

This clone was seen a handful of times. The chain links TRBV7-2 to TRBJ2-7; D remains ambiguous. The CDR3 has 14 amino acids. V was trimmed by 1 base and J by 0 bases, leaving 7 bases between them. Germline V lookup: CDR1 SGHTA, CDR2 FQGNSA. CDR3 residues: CASSLGPSSYEQYF. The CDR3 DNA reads TGTGCCAGCAGCTTAGGTCCGAGCTCCTACGAGCAGTACTTC.

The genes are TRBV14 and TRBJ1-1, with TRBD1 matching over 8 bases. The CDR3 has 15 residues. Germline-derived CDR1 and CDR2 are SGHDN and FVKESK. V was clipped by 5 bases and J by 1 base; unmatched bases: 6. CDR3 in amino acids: CASSTTGGSNTEAFF. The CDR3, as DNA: TGTGCCAGCAGCACCACAGGGGGTTCGAACACTGAAGCTTTCTTT.

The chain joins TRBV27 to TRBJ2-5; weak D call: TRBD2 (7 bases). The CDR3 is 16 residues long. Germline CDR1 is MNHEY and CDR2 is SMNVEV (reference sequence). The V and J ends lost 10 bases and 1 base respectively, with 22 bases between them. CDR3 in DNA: TGTGCCACCTCAGCCCGTCGGGGGGCCCTCCAAGAGACCCAGTACTTC. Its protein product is CATSARRGALQETQYF.

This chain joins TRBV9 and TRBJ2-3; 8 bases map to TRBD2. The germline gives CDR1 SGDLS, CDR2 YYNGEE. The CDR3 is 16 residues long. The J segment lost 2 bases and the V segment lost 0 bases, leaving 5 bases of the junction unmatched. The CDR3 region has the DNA TGTGCCAGCAGCGTAGTAGGCGGGGGGCCCACAGATACGCAGTATTTT. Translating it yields CASSVVGGGPTDTQYF.